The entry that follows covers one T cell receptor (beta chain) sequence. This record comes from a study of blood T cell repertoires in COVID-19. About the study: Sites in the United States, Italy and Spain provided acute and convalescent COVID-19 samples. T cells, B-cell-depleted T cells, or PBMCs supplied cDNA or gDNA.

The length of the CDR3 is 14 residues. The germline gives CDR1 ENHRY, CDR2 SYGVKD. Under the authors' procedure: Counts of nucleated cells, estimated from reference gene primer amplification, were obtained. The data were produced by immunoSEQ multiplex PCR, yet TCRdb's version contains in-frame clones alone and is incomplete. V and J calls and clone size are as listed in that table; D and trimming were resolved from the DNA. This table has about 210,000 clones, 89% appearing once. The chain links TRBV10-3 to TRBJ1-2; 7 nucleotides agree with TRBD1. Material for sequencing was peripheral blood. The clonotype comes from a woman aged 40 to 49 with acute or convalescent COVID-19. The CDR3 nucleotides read TGTGCAACCGGGAGGGGGACAGACGTCTTCGGCTACACCTTC. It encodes CATGRGTDVFGYTF.